Presented here are 10 T cell receptor beta chains from one specimen sequenced in a study of blood T cell repertoires in COVID-19. Profiled with immunoSEQ multiplex PCR; TCRdb holds only in-frame clones, not every one. The table includes hundreds of thousands of clones, roughly 85% detected once. The sample comprised peripheral blood. The receptors derive from a woman older than 75 with acute or convalescent COVID-19.

There are a few counts of this clone. The rearrangement joins TRBV18 to TRBJ2-7; D is perhaps TRBD2 (5 bases). V gave up 2 bases and J gave up 0 bases, with 8 bases separating them. This CDR3 spans 14 amino acids. Per germline, CDR1 KGHSH and CDR2 LQKENI. The CDR3 spells CASSPSGSSYEQYF. CDR3 DNA sequence: TGTGCCAGCTCACCATCGGGGTCCTCCTACGAGCAGTACTTC.

The chain recombines TRBV19 with TRBJ1-4; TRBD1 aligns across 8 bases. Unmatched junction bases numbered 4, after V lost 9 bases and J lost 1 base. The CDR3 runs 14 residues. Germline CDR1 is LNHDA and CDR2 is SQIVND (reference sequence). CDR3 nucleotides: TGTGCCAGCTCCGACAGGGGAACTAATGAAAAACTGTTTTTT. It is translated as CASSDRGTNEKLFF.

The chain is built from TRBV5-4 and TRBJ2-1, with D maybe TRBD1 (6 bases). V lost 5 bases, J lost 0 bases, and 12 bases lay in between. The germline V gene has CDR1 SGHNT and CDR2 YYREEE (reference sequence). This CDR3 is 15 amino acids long. DNA for the CDR3: TGTGCCAGCAGACCAGGGGAGACCTCCTACAATGAGCAGTTCTTC. It encodes CASRPGETSYNEQFF.

The rearrangement links TRBV7-9 to TRBJ2-3, with TRBD2 identical over 8 bases. The germline gives CDR1 SEHNR, CDR2 FQNEAQ (reference sequence). V was clipped by 4 bases and J by 6 bases; unmatched bases: 6. There are 14 residues in the CDR3. CDR3 DNA sequence: TGTGCCAGCAGCTCGGGAGCTAGCGGGGATACGCAGTATTTT. Protein sequence: CASSSGASGDTQYF.

The chain combines TRBV18 with TRBJ1-2; 9 nucleotides match TRBD1. CDR1 and CDR2 (germline): KGHSH, LQKENI. CDR3 length: 17 residues. V lost 0 bases, J lost 7 bases, and 12 bases stayed unmatched. CDR3 loop: CASSPPIGQGLSFGYTF. The CDR3 DNA reads TGTGCCAGCTCACCACCTATTGGACAGGGGCTATCGTTTGGCTACACCTTC.

DNA for the CDR3: TGTGCCAGCAGCGACAGGGTCTATGGCTACACCTTC. Protein: CASSDRVYGYTF. The rearrangement links TRBV28 to TRBJ1-2; TRBD1 agrees at 7 bases. The germline V gene encodes CDR1 MDHEN and CDR2 SYDVKM. The CDR3 sequence is 12 residues long. The V and J ends lost 6 bases and 4 bases, in that order; junction bases with no gene match: 2.

V is TRBV4-1 and J is TRBJ1-1; D gene ambiguous. V was cut by 1 base and J by 3 bases, with 9 bases left in between. Germline V gene sequence: CDR1 MGHRA, CDR2 YSYEKL. The CDR3 runs 14 residues. The chain's CDR3 is CASSQVQDYTEAFF. The CDR3 DNA sequence: TGCGCCAGCAGCCAAGTTCAGGACTACACTGAAGCTTTCTTT.

Comment on this clone: Other DNA sequences of this sample code for an identical CDR3. The rearrangement joins TRBV7-3 to TRBJ1-6, with TRBD1 matching 7 bases. In germline, CDR1 is SGHTA, CDR2 FQGTGA. V dropped 2 bases and J dropped 6; count of bases not matched to a gene: 4. CDR3 length: 15 amino acids. As DNA, the CDR3 is TGTGCCAGCAGCTTAGACAGGGCGTCTAATTCACCCCTCCACTTT. It specifies CASSLDRASNSPLHF.

The CDR3, as DNA: TGTGCCCGCACCCACAGGGACCAAGAGACCCAGTACTTC. Amino acids: CARTHRDQETQYF. The chain joins TRBV6-4 to TRBJ2-5, with D possibly being TRBD1 (6 bases). V was cut by 11 bases and J by 0 bases, with 13 bases left in between. Germline lookup yields CDR1 MRHNA and CDR2 SNTAGT. CDR3 length: 13 residues.

This chain uses TRBV27 with TRBJ2-6, with a possible D match to TRBD1 (6 bases). The CDR3 length is 16 residues. Trimming stripped 7 bases from V and 2 bases from J, with 15 bases between. CDR1 is MNHEY and CDR2 is SMNVEV in the germline V gene (reference sequence). The CDR3 loop is CASTNRGGTGANVLTF. DNA of the CDR3: TGTGCCAGCACCAATAGAGGGGGAACTGGGGCCAACGTCCTGACTTTC.